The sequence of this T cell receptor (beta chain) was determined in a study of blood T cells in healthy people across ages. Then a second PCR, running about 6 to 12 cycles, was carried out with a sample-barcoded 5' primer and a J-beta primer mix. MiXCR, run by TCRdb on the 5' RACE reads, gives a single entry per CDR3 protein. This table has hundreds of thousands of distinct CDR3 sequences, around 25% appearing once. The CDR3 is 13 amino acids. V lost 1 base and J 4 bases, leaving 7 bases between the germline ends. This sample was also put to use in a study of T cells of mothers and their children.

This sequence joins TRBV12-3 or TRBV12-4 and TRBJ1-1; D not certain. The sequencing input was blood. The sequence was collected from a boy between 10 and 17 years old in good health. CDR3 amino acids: CASSLVGTTEAFF. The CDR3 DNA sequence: TGTGCCAGCAGTTTAGTGGGCACCACTGAAGCTTTCTTT.